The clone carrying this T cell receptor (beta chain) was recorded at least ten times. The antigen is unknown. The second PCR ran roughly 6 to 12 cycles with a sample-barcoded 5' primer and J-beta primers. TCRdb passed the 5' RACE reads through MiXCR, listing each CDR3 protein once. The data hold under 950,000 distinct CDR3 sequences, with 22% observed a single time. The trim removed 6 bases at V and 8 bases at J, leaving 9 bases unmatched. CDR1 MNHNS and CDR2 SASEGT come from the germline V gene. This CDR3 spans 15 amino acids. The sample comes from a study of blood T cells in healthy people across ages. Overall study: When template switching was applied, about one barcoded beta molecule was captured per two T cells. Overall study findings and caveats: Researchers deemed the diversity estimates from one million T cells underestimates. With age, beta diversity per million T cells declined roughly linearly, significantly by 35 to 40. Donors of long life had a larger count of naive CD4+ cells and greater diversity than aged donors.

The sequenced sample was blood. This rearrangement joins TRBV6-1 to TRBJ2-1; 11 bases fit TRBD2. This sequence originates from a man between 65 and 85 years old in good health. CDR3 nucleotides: TGTGCCAGCAGAGTACTAGCGGGGGCCCCGGATGAGCAGTTCTTC. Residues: CASRVLAGAPDEQFF.